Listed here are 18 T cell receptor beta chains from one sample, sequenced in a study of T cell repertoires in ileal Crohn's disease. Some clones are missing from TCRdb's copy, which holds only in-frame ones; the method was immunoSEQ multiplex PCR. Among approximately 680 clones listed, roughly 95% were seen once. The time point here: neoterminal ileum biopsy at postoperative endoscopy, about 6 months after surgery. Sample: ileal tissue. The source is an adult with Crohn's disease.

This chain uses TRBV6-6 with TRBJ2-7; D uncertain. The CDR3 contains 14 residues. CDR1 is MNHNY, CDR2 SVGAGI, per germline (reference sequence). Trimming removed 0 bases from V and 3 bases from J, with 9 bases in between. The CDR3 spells CASSYSRVYYEQYF. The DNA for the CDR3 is TGTGCCAGCAGTTACTCGAGAGTATACTACGAGCAGTACTTC.

The CDR3 reads CASSPTLGLAGETGELFF. DNA of the CDR3: TGTGCCAGCAGCCCTACCCTCGGACTAGCGGGAGAGACCGGGGAGCTGTTTTTT. This chain links TRBV7-9 with TRBJ2-2; 13 nucleotides agree with TRBD2. J was trimmed by 5 bases and V by 5 bases; bases with no gene match: 11. The CDR3 loop spans 18 amino acids. Looked up from germline, CDR1 is SEHNR and CDR2 is FQNEAQ (reference sequence).

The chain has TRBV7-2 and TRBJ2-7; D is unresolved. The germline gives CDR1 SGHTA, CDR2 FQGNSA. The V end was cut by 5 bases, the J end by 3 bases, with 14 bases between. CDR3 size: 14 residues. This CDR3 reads CASSPNSGLYEQYF. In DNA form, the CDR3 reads TGTGCCAGCAGCCCTAATTCGGGTCTCTACGAGCAGTACTTC.

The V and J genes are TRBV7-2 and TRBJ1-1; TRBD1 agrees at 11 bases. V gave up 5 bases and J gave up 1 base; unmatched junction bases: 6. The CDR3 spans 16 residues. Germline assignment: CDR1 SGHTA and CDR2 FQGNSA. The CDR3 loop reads CASSPWTGGQNTEAFF. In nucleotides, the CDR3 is TGTGCCAGCAGCCCATGGACAGGGGGCCAGAACACTGAAGCTTTCTTT.

CDR3 coding DNA: TGTGCCAGCAGCTTGGGGACTAGCCTCGACGGACCCTACGAGCAGTACTTC. Translated, it gives CASSLGTSLDGPYEQYF. J is TRBJ2-7 and V is TRBV9; 9 nucleotides line up with TRBD2. J lost 2 bases, V lost 4 bases, and 13 bases had no gene match. CDR3 length equals 17 residues. Looked up from germline, CDR1 is SGDLS and CDR2 is YYNGEE.

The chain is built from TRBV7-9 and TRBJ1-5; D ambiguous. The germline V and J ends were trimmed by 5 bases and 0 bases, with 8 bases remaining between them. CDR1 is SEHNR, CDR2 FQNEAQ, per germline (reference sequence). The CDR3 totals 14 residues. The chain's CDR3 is CASSQTDSNQPQHF. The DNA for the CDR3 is TGTGCCAGCAGCCAAACAGATAGCAATCAGCCCCAGCATTTT.

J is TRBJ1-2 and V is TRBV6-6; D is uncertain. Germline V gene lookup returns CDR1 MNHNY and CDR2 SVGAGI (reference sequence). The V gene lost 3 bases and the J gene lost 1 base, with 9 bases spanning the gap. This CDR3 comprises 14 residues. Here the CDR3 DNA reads TGTGCCAGCAGTTATGGCAGGATTAACTATGGCTACACCTTC. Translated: CASSYGRINYGYTF.

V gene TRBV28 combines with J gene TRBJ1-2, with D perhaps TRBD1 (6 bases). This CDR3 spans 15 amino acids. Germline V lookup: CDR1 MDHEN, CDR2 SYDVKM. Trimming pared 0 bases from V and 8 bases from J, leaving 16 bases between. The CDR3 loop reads CASSLWEGVTEGYTF. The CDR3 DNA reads TGTGCCAGCAGTTTATGGGAGGGGGTGACAGAAGGCTACACCTTC.

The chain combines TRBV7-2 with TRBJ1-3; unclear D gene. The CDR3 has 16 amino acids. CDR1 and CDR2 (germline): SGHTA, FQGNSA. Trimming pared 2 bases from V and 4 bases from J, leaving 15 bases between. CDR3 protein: CASSLLAATLGNTIYF. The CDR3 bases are TGTGCCAGCAGCTTATTGGCGGCCACCCTGGGAAACACCATATATTTT.

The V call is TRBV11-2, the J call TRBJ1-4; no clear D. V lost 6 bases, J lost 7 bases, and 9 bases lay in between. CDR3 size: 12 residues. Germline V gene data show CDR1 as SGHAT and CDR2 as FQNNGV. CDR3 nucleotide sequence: TGTGCCAGCAGTCCAACCCTTGAAAAACTGTTTTTT. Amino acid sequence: CASSPTLEKLFF. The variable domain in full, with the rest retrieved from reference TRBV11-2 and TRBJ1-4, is EAGVAQSPRYKIIEKRQSVAFWCNPISGHATLYWYQQILGQGPKLLIQFQNNGVVDDSQLPKDRFSAERLKGVDSTLKIQPAKLEDSAVYLCASSPTLEKLFFGSGTQLSVL.

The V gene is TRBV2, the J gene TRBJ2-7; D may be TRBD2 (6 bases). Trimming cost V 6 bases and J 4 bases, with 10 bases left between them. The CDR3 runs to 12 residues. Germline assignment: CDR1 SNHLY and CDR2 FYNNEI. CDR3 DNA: TGTGCCAGCAGGCGGGATTATTACGAGCAGTACTTC. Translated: CASRRDYYEQYF.

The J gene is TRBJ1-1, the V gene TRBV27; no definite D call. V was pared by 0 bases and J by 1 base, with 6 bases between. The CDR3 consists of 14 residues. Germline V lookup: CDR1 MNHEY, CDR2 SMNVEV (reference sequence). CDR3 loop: CASSLSVGNTEAFF. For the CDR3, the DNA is TGTGCCAGCAGTTTATCGGTAGGGAACACTGAAGCTTTCTTT.

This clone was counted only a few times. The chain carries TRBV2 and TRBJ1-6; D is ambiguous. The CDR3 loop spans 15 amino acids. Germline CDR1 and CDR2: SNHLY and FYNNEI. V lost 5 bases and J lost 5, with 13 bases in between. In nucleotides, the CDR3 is TGTGCCAGCAGTCCCTTCACAAGCGATAATTCACCCCTCCACTTT. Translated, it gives CASSPFTSDNSPLHF.

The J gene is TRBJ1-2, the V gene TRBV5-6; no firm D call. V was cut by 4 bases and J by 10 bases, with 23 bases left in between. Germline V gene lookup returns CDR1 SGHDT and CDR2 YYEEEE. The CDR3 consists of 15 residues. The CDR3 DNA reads TGTGCCAGCAGCCAAGGAGGGCAGAGGGTTGGTATCTACACCTTC. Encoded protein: CASSQGGQRVGIYTF.

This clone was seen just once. The CDR3 DNA follows: TGCGCCAGCAGTCCTAGCGGGGGGGCCGGGGAGCAGTTCTTC. Amino acids: CASSPSGGAGEQFF. V and J are TRBV4-3 and TRBJ2-1; 12 nucleotides line up with TRBD2. This CDR3 comprises 14 residues. The trim removed 6 bases at V and 10 bases at J, leaving 7 bases unmatched. Germline CDR1 and CDR2: LGHNA and YSLEER.

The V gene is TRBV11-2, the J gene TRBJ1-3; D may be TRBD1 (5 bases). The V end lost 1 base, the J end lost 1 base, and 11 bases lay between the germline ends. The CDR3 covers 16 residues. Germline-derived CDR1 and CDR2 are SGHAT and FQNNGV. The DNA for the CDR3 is TGTGCCAGCAGCTTAGCTCAGGGCTCGTCTGGAAACACCATATATTTT. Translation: CASSLAQGSSGNTIYF.

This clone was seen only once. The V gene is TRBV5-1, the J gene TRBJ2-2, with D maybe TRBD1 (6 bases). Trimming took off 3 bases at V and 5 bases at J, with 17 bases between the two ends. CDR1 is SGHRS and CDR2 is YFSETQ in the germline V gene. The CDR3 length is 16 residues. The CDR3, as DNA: TGCGCCAGCAGCTGGGAAACAGGGTCGGTAACCGGGGAGCTGTTTTTT. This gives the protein CASSWETGSVTGELFF.

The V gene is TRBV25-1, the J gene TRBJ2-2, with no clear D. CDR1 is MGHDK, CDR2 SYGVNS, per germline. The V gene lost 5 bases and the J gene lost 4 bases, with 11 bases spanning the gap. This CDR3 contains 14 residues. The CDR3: CASSPWSITGELFF. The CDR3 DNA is TGTGCCAGCAGTCCTTGGTCCATCACCGGGGAGCTGTTTTTT.